This TCR beta chain derives from a study of T cell responses to AZD1222 COVID-19 vaccine. This clone was picked up one time. This CDR3 has 16 amino acids. Germline CDR1 MDHEN, CDR2 SYDVKM. V lost 4 bases and J lost 4, with 17 bases in between. Data came from immunoSEQ multiplex PCR; TCRdb stores just in-frame clones and leaves some out. Among 150,000 to 200,000 clones, approximately 93% were seen once, and the ten largest hold roughly 1.3%. The sample here was peripheral blood, taken 28 days after the second AZD1222 dose. V gene TRBV28 combines with J gene TRBJ1-5; D is perhaps TRBD1 (6 bases). This clonotype originated in an adult who received the AZD1222 COVID-19 vaccine. The CDR3 loop is CASSSLQGPGNQPQHF. The CDR3 region has the DNA TGTGCCAGCAGTTCGCTCCAGGGGCCCGGTAATCAGCCCCAGCATTTT.